The table lists the clone carrying this T cell receptor beta chain with many counts. Antigen specificity is unknown. These data come from a study of tumor and adjacent non-tumor tissue in lung cancer. Study summary: Patients comprised 12 adenocarcinoma, a couple of squamous cell carcinoma and 1 small cell lung cancer. The study, taken as a whole, reports: TCR diversity was significantly greater in tumor than normal lung tissue. Normal lung showed higher cumulative top 100 clone frequency than tumor.

No cell sorting was done before RNA was extracted from the tissue. The normal lung tissue was taken more than 3 cm from the tumor edge. Donors were chemotherapy-naive, newly diagnosed lung cancer surgical patients in China, August–late 2014. A modified ARM-PCR protocol with three rounds of nested PCR amplified TCRbeta. TCRdb itself ran the multiplex PCR reads through MiXCR, one entry per CDR3 protein. The data contain about 86,000 distinct CDR3 sequences, around 76% of them singletons. In germline, CDR1 is KGHDR, CDR2 SFDVKD. Trimming removed 9 bases from V and 0 bases from J; junction bases left unmatched: 5. This CDR3 spans 14 amino acids.

The chain uses TRBV24-1 and TRBJ2-5, with TRBD1 matching 8 bases. Sequenced material: distant non-tumor lung tissue. The sequence derives from a woman aged 45-59 years with non-small cell lung cancer. CDR3 residues: CATARDRNQETQYF. The CDR3 DNA reads as TGTGCCACCGCCAGGGACAGGAACCAAGAGACCCAGTACTTC.